This TCR beta chain was sequenced for a study of T cells after yellow fever vaccination. The overall study: Any fraction with a low cell number was prepared using SMART-Seq v4 Ultra Low Input. Overall study results and limits: Peaking on day 5 versus 15, the secondary response was faster but weaker. There was a small share of clonotypes that showed up in both the CD4 and CD8 compartments. Re-detected after boosting: most primary clones, 95% to 98% of CD4 and under 90% of CD8.

MiXCR, applied by TCRdb to the 5' RACE reads, yields one record per CDR3 protein. The data hold some 350,000 distinct CDR3 sequences, with 4.1% observed a single time. Of note for this clonotype: Its antigen is not known.

There are 13 residues in the CDR3. Trimming took 7 bases from V and 9 from J; bases not matched to a gene: 8. The germline gives CDR1 SQVTM, CDR2 ANQGSEA. This clonotype was sampled from a young man who received the YFV17D yellow fever vaccine. The specimen was PBMCs, collected 5 days after the yellow fever booster vaccination. The V call is TRBV29-1, the J call TRBJ2-1, with 11 bases matching TRBD2. The CDR3 here is CSARLAGRGEQFF. As DNA, the CDR3 is TGCAGCGCACGACTAGCGGGGAGGGGTGAGCAGTTCTTC.